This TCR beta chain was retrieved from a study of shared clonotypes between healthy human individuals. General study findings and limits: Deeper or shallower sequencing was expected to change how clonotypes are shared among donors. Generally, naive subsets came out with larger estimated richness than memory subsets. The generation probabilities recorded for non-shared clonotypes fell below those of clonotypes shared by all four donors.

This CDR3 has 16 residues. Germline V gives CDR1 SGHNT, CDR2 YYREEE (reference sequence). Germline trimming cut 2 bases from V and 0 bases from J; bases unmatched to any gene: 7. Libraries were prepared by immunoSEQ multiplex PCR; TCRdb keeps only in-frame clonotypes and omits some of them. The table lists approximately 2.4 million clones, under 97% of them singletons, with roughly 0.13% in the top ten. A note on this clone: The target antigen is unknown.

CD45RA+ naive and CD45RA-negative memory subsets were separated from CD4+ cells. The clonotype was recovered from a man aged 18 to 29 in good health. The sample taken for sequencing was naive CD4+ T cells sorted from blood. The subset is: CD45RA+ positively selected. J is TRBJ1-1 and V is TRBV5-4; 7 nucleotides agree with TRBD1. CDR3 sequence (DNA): TGTGCCAGCAGCTTTGGGTCAGGGGGGATGAACACTGAAGCTTTCTTT. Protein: CASSFGSGGMNTEAFF. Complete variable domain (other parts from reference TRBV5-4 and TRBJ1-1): ETGVTQSPTHLIKTRGQQVTLRCSSQSGHNTVSWYQQALGQGPQFIFQYYREEENGRGNFPPRFSGLQFPNYSSELNVNALELDDSALYLCASSFGSGGMNTEAFFGQGTRLTVV.